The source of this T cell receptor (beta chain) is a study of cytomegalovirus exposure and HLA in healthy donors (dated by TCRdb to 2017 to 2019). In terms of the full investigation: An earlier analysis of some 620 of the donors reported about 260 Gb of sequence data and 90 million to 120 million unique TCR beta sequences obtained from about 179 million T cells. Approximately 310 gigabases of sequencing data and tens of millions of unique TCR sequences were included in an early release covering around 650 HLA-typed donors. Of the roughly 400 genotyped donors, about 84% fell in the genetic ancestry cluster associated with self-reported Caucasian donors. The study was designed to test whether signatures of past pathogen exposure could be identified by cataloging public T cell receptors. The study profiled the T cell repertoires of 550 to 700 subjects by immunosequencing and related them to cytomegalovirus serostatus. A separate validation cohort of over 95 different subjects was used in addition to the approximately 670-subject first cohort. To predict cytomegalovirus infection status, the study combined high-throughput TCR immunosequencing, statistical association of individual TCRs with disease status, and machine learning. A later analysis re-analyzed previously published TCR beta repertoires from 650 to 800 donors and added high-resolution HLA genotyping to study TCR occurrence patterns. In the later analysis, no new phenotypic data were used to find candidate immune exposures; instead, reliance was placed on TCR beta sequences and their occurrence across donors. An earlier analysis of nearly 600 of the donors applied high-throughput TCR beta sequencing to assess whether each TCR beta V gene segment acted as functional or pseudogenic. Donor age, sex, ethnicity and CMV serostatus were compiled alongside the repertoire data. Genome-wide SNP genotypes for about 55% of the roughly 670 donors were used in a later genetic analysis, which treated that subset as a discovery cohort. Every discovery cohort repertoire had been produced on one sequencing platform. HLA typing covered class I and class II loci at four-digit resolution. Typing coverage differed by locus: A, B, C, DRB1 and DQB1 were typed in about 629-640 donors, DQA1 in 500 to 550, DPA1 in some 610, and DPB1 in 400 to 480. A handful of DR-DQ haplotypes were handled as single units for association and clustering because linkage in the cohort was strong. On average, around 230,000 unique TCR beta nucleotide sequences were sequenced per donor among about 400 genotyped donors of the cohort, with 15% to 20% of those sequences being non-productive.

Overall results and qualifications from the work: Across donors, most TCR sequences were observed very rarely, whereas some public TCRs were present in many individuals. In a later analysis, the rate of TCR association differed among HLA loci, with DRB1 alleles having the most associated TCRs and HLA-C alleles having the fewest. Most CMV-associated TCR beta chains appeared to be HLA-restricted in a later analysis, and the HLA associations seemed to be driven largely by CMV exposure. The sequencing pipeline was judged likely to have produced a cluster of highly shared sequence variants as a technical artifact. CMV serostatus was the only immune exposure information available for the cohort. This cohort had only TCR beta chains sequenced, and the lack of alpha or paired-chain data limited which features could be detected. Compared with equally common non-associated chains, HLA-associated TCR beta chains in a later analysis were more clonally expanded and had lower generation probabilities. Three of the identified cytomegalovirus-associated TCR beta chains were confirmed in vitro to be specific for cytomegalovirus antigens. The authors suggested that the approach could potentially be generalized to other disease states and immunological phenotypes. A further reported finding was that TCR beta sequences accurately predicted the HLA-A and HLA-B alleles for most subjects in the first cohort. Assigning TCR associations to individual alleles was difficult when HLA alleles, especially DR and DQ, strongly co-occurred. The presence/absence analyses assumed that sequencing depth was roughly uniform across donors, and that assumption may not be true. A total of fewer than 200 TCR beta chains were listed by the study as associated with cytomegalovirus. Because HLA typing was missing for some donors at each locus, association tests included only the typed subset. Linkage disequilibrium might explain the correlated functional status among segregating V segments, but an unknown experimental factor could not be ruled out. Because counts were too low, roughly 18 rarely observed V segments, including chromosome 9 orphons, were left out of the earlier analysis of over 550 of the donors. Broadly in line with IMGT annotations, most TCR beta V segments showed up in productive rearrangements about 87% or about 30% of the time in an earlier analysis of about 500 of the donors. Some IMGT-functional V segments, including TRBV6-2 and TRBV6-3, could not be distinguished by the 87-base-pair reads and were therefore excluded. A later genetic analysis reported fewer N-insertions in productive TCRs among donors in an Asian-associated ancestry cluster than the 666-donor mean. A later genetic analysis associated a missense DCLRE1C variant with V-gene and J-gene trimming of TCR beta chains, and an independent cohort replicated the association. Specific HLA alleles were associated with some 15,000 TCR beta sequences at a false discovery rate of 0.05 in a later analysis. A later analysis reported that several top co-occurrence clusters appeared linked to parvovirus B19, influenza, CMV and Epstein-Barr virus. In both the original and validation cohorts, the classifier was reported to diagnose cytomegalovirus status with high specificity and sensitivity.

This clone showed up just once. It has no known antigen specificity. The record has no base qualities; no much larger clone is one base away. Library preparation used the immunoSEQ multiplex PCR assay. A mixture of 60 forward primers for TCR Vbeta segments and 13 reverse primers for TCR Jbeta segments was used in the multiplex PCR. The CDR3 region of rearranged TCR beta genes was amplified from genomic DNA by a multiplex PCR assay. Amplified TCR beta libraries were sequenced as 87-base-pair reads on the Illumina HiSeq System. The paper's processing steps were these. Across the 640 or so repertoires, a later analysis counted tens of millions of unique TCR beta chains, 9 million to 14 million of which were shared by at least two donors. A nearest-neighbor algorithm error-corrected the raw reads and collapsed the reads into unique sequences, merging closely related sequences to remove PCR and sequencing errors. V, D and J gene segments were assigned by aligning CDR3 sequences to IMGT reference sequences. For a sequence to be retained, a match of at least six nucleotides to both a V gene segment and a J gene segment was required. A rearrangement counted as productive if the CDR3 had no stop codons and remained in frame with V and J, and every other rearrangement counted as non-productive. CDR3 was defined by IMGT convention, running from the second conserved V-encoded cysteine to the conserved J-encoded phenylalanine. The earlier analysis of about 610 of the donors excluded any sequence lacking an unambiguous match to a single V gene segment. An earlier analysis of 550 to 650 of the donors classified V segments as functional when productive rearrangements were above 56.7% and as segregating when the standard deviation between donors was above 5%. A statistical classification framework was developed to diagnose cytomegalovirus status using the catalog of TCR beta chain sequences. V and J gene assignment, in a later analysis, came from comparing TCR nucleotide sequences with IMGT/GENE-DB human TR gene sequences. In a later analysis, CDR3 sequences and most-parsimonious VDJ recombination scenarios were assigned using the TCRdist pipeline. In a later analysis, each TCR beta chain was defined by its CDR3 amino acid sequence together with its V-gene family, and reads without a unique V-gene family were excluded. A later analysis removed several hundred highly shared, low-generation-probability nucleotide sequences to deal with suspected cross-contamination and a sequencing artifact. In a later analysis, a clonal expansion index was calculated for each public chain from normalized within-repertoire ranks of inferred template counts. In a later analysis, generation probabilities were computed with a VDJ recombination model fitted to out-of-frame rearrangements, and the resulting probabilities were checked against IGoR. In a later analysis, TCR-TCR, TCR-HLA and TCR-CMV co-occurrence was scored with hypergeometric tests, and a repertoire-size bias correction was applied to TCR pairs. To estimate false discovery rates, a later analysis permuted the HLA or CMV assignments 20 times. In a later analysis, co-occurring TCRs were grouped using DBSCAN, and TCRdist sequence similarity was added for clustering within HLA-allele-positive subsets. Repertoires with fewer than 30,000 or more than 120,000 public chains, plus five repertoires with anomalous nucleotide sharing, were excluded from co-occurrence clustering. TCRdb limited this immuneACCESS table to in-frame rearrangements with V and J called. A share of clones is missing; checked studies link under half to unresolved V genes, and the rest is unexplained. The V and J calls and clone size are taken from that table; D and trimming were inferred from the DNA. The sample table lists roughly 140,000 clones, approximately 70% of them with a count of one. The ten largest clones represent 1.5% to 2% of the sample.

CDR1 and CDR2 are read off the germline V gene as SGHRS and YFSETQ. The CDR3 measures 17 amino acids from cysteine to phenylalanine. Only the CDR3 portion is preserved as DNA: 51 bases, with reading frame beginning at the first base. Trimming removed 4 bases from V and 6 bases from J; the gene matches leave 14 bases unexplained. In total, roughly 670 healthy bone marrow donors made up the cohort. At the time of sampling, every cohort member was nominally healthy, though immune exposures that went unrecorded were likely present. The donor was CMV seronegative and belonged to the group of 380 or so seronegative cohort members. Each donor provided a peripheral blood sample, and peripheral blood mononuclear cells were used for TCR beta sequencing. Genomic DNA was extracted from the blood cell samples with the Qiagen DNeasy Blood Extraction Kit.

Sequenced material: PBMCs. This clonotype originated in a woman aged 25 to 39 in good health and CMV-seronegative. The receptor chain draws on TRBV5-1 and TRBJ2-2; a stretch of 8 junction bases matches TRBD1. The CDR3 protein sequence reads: CASSQHRQGLLAGELFF. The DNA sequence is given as TGCGCCAGCAGCCAACACAGACAGGGGCTTTTAGCCGGGGAGCTGTTTTTT. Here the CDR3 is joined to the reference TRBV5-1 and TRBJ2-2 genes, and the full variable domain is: KAGVTQTPRYLIKTRGQQVTLSCSPISGHRSVSWYQQTPGQGLQFLFEYFSETQRNKGNFPGRFSGRQFSNSRSEMNVSTLELGDSALYLCASSQHRQGLLAGELFFGEGSRLTVL.